This TCR beta chain emerged from a study of early T cells in non-severe SARS-CoV-2 infection. Looking at the study overall: Sequencing input comprised bulk RNA from unsorted whole blood; chain pairing was not available.

In this sample, this clonotype turned up a few times. Its antigen remains unknown. Unique molecular identifiers were attached to individual cDNA molecules. TCRdb independently ran MiXCR on the 5' RACE reads; one entry per CDR3 protein. The table records about 100,000 distinct CDR3 sequences, over 10% of them present only once. Study results and limitations: A preference for anti-spike CD8 responses marked VDJdb matching, which missed private and CD4 specificities.

This CDR3 comprises 14 residues. Trimming left V 1 base short and J 2 bases short, with 9 bases between. Germline CDR1 reads SGHNT; CDR2 reads YYREEE (reference sequence). What was sequenced was whole blood. The receptor was derived from an adult who was a healthcare worker with PCR-confirmed SARS-CoV-2 infection or an uninfected control (not recorded which). The J gene is TRBJ2-5, the V gene TRBV5-4, with D uncertain. CDR3 sequence: CASSLKSEQETQYF. The DNA of the CDR3 is TGTGCCAGCAGCTTGAAGTCGGAACAAGAGACCCAGTACTTC.